Shown below are 9 T cell receptor beta chains from a single sample sequenced in a study of blood T cell repertoires in COVID-19. Method: immunoSEQ multiplex PCR; TCRdb's copy keeps in-frame clones and lacks some. The sample holds about 200,000 clones, roughly 90% seen once. The material sequenced was peripheral blood. The receptor set was obtained from a woman between 70 and 85 years old with acute or convalescent COVID-19.

J is TRBJ2-2 and V is TRBV6-5, with D perhaps TRBD2 (5 bases). V lost 6 bases to trimming and J lost 5 bases, with 16 bases between them. This CDR3 is built from 15 residues. CDR1 and CDR2 from the germline V gene are MNHEY and SVGAGI. CDR3 sequence: CASRKAGRGTGELFF. The DNA for the CDR3 is TGTGCCAGCAGGAAGGCAGGTCGAGGGACCGGGGAGCTGTTTTTT.

This chain links TRBV2 with TRBJ2-1; a weak D match, TRBD1 (5 bases). V dropped 5 bases and J dropped 8 bases, with 16 bases sitting between them. Germline V gene sequence: CDR1 SNHLY, CDR2 FYNNEI. The CDR3 loop spans 14 amino acids. In DNA, the CDR3 is TGTGCCAGCAGTCAGGACCAGGGCCCAGATGAGCAGTTCTTC. Encoded protein: CASSQDQGPDEQFF.

The J gene is TRBJ2-7, the V gene TRBV6-5; no firm D call. The germline gives CDR1 MNHEY, CDR2 SVGAGI. This CDR3 has 13 amino acids. V was trimmed by 5 bases and J by 7 bases, leaving 15 bases between them. This chain's CDR3 is CASSPDLLREQYF. CDR3 DNA sequence: TGTGCCAGCAGTCCCGACCTTTTGCGGGAGCAGTACTTC.

CDR3 in DNA: TGTGCCACCAGCAGACGAACGGTGAACACTGAAGCTTTCTTT. Its protein product is CATSRRTVNTEAFF. V is TRBV15 and J is TRBJ1-1; D gene ambiguous. The germline CDR1 and CDR2 sequences are LNHNV and YYDKDF (reference sequence). CDR3 length: 14 residues. Deletions cut 2 bases from V and 0 bases from J, with 7 bases between.

This chain connects TRBV2 to TRBJ1-4; 9 nucleotides align to TRBD1. The CDR3 totals 16 residues. The V and J ends lost 5 bases and 1 base, in that order; junction bases with no gene match: 5. Per the germline V gene, CDR1 is SNHLY and CDR2 is FYNNEI. The CDR3 nucleotides are TGTGCCAGCAGTAGGGACAGGGTTGGAACTAATGAAAAACTGTTTTTT. It is translated as CASSRDRVGTNEKLFF. The whole variable domain, filled in from reference TRBV2 and TRBJ1-4, reads EPEVTQTPSHQVTQMGQEVILRCVPISNHLYFYWYRQILGQKVEFLVSFYNNEISEKSEIFDDQFSVERPDGSNFTLKIRSTKLEDSAMYFCASSRDRVGTNEKLFFGSGTQLSVL.

The chain carries TRBV18 and TRBJ1-2; 8 bases are a match to TRBD1. The CDR3 consists of 17 residues. V shed 3 bases, J shed 6 bases, and the junction held 15 bases outside the gene matches. Germline V gene data show CDR1 as KGHSH and CDR2 as LQKENI. Written as DNA, the CDR3 is TGTGCCAGCTCACCTCAACCAGGGACAGGCCGGAAGGATGGCTACACCTTC. Its translation: CASSPQPGTGRKDGYTF.

The CDR3 coding sequence is TGTGCCAGCAGTGAAGCCTACAGGGGTCCAAATAGCAATCAGCCCCAGCATTTT. Its protein is CASSEAYRGPNSNQPQHF. The chain is built from TRBV2 and TRBJ1-5, with 7 bases identical to TRBD1. Germline V gene lookup returns CDR1 SNHLY and CDR2 FYNNEI. Trimming cost V 0 bases and J 0 bases; bases outside gene matches: 8. This CDR3 comprises 18 residues.

The rearrangement uses TRBV4-1 and TRBJ1-5; D unresolved. CDR3 length equals 15 residues. The germline gives CDR1 MGHRA, CDR2 YSYEKL. Trimming shortened V by 0 bases and J by 0 bases, and 6 bases separated the two germline ends. For the CDR3, the DNA is TGCGCCAGCAGCCAAGACCACAATAGCAATCAGCCCCAGCATTTT. As protein: CASSQDHNSNQPQHF.

V is TRBV2 and J is TRBJ1-2, with a tentative D call TRBD1 (5 bases). Looked up from germline, CDR1 is SNHLY and CDR2 is FYNNEI. The CDR3 totals 13 residues. Trimming shortened V by 6 bases and J by 1 base, and 9 bases separated the two germline ends. DNA for the CDR3: TGTGCCAGCAGGACGGACAATAACTATGGCTACACCTTC. Amino acids: CASRTDNNYGYTF.